Presented here are 14 T cell receptor beta chains from one specimen sequenced in a study of blood T cells in healthy people across ages. PCR was performed a second time for roughly 6 to 12 cycles using a sample-barcoded 5' primer and a J-beta primer mix. TCRdb redid the calling of the 5' RACE reads with MiXCR, one entry per CDR3 protein. This table has fewer than 750,000 distinct CDR3 sequences, 52% appearing once. Sequenced material: blood. The source is a woman older than 75 in good health.

A few counts support this clonotype. The genes are TRBV19 and TRBJ2-6; D remains unclear. Trimming removed 7 bases from V and 4 bases from J, with 11 bases in between. This CDR3 region has 14 residues. CDR1 LNHDA and CDR2 SQIVND come from the germline V gene (reference sequence). Here the CDR3 DNA reads TGTGCCAGTACCCTCTCCCTAGGGGCCAACGTCCTGACTTTC. Translated: CASTLSLGANVLTF.

This clonotype has ten or more counts. V usage is TRBV5-1 and J usage is TRBJ2-1; a possible D gene is TRBD2 (6 bases). Trimming left V 0 bases short and J 8 bases short, with 9 bases between. In germline, CDR1 is SGHRS, CDR2 YFSETQ. The CDR3 contains 13 residues. CDR3 amino acids: CASSLVAVHEQFF. The DNA for the CDR3 is TGCGCCAGCAGCTTGGTAGCGGTCCATGAGCAGTTCTTC.

This clonotype was recorded many times. V gene TRBV7-9 combines with J gene TRBJ2-3, with D possibly matching TRBD2 (6 bases). The CDR3 runs 14 residues. V was pared by 8 bases and J by 5 bases, with 17 bases between. Germline loops: CDR1 SEHNR, CDR2 FQNEAQ (reference sequence). In DNA, the CDR3 is TGTGCCAGCGTCCCGGACTCCGGGAGAGATACGCAGTATTTT. Residues: CASVPDSGRDTQYF.

This clonotype was seen ten or more times. J is TRBJ2-2 and V is TRBV5-1, with D possibly being TRBD1 (5 bases). The CDR3 runs 13 residues. Trimming cost V 2 bases and J 6 bases, with 8 bases left between them. Germline CDR1 is SGHRS and CDR2 is YFSETQ. CDR3 sequence: CASSFQGPGELFF. In DNA form, the CDR3 reads TGCGCCAGCAGCTTCCAGGGTCCCGGGGAGCTGTTTTTT.

This clonotype was observed many times. CDR3 in DNA: TGCAGCGTTGAGGGGACTAGCGGGACCACAGATACGCAGTATTTT. This encodes CSVEGTSGTTDTQYF. The chain is built from TRBV29-1 and TRBJ2-3; 13 positions agree with TRBD2. CDR3 length equals 15 residues. J was trimmed by 2 bases and V by 3 bases; bases with no gene match: 2. The germline gives CDR1 SQVTM, CDR2 ANQGSEA.

This clonotype appeared once. The chain joins TRBV4-2 to TRBJ2-7; the D gene is possibly TRBD2 (5 bases). The ends were cut back, 1 base at V and 2 bases at J, with 12 bases in the middle. Germline-derived CDR1 and CDR2 are LGHNA and YNFKEQ. The CDR3 is 15 residues long. The CDR3 loop is CASSQAASKTYEQYF. The CDR3, as DNA: TGTGCCAGCAGCCAAGCGGCTAGCAAGACCTACGAGCAGTACTTC.

Note on this clonotype: With a much larger clone just one base away, this may be a read error. The J gene is TRBJ1-2, the V gene TRBV9; perhaps TRBD1 as D (5 bases). The CDR3 loop spans 15 amino acids. Deletions cut 3 bases from V and 8 bases from J, with 20 bases between. Germline CDR1 and CDR2: SGDLS and YYNGEE. The DNA for the CDR3 is TGTGCCAGCAGCGAGGGGTCTGGCAATATGAGGGGCTACACCTTC. Amino acid sequence: CASSEGSGNMRGYTF. Based on the CDR3 plus reference TRBV9 and TRBJ1-2, the full variable domain is DSGVTQTPKHLITATGQRVTLRCSPRSGDLSVYWYQQSLDQGLQFLIQYYNGEERAKGNILERFSAQQFPDLHSELNLSSLELGDSALYFCASSEGSGNMRGYTFGSGTRLTVV.

The gene calls are TRBV29-1 and TRBJ2-3; the D is unclear. Germline V gene data show CDR1 as SQVTM and CDR2 as ANQGSEA. CDR3 length: 12 amino acids. Trimming took off 4 bases at V and 1 base at J, with 6 bases between the two ends. CDR3 in DNA: TGCAGCGTTGTTCAACGCACAGATACGCAGTATTTT. This encodes CSVVQRTDTQYF.

V and J are TRBV2 and TRBJ2-3; D ambiguous. CDR1 and CDR2 from the germline V gene are SNHLY and FYNNEI. The CDR3 loop spans 13 amino acids. The ends were cut back, 0 bases at V and 11 bases at J, with 12 bases in the middle. The CDR3 DNA reads TGTGCCAGCAGTGAAGCGCTAAAAAGAGGGCAGTATTTT. Translation gives CASSEALKRGQYF.

This rearrangement joins TRBV28 to TRBJ2-3, with 9 bases fitting TRBD2. CDR3 length: 16 residues. The J segment lost 0 bases and the V segment lost 7 bases, leaving 8 bases of the junction unmatched. Germline V gene sequence: CDR1 MDHEN, CDR2 SYDVKM. The DNA of the CDR3 is TGTGCCAGCACCGAAGCCCTAGCGGGGAGCACAGATACGCAGTATTTT. Translating gives CASTEALAGSTDTQYF.

This clonotype was seen many times. The V call is TRBV25-1, the J call TRBJ2-7; a possible D gene is TRBD1 (6 bases). V lost 4 bases to trimming and J lost 2 bases, with 15 bases between them. In germline, CDR1 is MGHDK, CDR2 SYGVNS. This CDR3 comprises 15 residues. Written as DNA, the CDR3 is TGTGCCAGCAGTGTCCCGGAGGACAGTACCTACGAGCAGTACTTC. Translation gives CASSVPEDSTYEQYF.

The rearrangement links TRBV12-3 or TRBV12-4 to TRBJ2-2; tentatively, D is TRBD2 (6 bases). The CDR3 length is 14 residues. With 7 bases removed from V and 3 bases from J, the gap between germline ends came to 12 bases. This CDR3 reads CASIPGLYTGELFF. DNA for the CDR3: TGTGCCAGCATACCCGGACTATACACCGGGGAGCTGTTTTTT.

As concerns this clonotype: This may be a read error: a much more frequent sequence differs by one nucleotide. The chain couples TRBV20-1 to TRBJ2-5; D gene uncertain. V was cut by 5 bases and J by 0 bases, with 10 bases left in between. The CDR3 totals 13 residues. CDR1 is DFQATT, CDR2 SNEGSKA, per germline (reference sequence). The CDR3 nucleotides are TGCAGTGCTGGAAAACAGTACCAAGAGACCCAGTACTTC. Its translation: CSAGKQYQETQYF.

With regard to this clonotype: The germline gene is not matched at one end of the junction; a read error may be the cause. The CDR3 protein is CATNAQGF. The CDR3 coding sequence is TGTGCCACCAACGCGCAGGGTTTT. V and J are TRBV10-3 and TRBJ2-3; D perhaps matches TRBD1 (5 bases). Looked up from germline, CDR1 is ENHRY and CDR2 is SYGVKD. The CDR3 is 8 residues long.